These T cell receptor beta chains were read from a single sample in a study of blood T cells in healthy people across ages. TCRdb reprocessed the 5' RACE reads via MiXCR and lists one record per CDR3 protein. The sample has approximately 1.5 million distinct CDR3 sequences, approximately 43% seen once; the top ten hold around 4%. Sequencing input: blood. These receptors were collected from a young woman in good health. CDR3s include the opening cysteine and the closing phenylalanine or tryptophan. D genes are given only for firm matches. A row's size may be missing; if present it is once, few, many or a size class.

TRBV20-1	NA	TRBD2	TRBJ2-1	TGCAGTGCTGCGGGACTAGCGGAAATCTTTTCCTACAATGAGCAGTTCTTC	CSAAGLAEIFSYNEQFF
TRBV27	NA	NA	TRBJ2-1	TGTGCCGGCAGTTTCCAGGGGCCCCACAATGAGCAGTTCTTC	CAGSFQGPHNEQFF
TRBV11-2	NA	NA	TRBJ2-1	TGTACCAGCAGCTTCAACTCGAGGGGGGGAGAGACCCAGTTCTTC	CTSSFNSRGGETQFF
TRBV7-9	few	NA	TRBJ1-2	TGTGCCAGCAGCTTAAGGACGGCGACTAACTATGGCTACACCTTC	CASSLRTATNYGYTF
TRBV10-3	NA	TRBD2	TRBJ2-1	TGTGCCATCAGTGAGCGGGCTAGCGGGGGGCCTAATGAGCAGTTCTTC	CAISERASGGPNEQFF
TRBV29-1	NA	TRBD2	TRBJ2-1	TGCAGCGTTGAAAGGCTAGCGGGAGGTTCCTCCTACAATGAGCAGTTCTTC	CSVERLAGGSSYNEQFF
TRBV6-1	few	NA	TRBJ1-1	TGTGCCAGCAGTGAAAGTCAGAAGATTGAAGCTTTCTTT	CASSESQKIEAFF
TRBV27	once	NA	TRBJ1-2	TGTGCCAGCAGTTTAAAGTATACAGGGCCACCTGATTATGGCTACACCTTC	CASSLKYTGPPDYGYTF
TRBV5-1	few	NA	TRBJ1-2	TGCGCCAGCAGCGAAGGAACAACTAACTATGGCTACACCTTC	CASSEGTTNYGYTF
TRBV7-8	NA	NA	TRBJ1-1	TGTGCCAGCAGCTCGATTCGGGTAGGGGCGAACACTGAAGCTTTCTTT	CASSSIRVGANTEAFF
TRBV20-1	NA	NA	TRBJ1-1	TGCAGTGCTAGAGAACCTGGACAGCAGAACACTGAAGCTTTCTTT	CSAREPGQQNTEAFF
TRBV18	NA	NA	TRBJ2-3	TGTGCCAGCTCCTTCGGCCAGGGGACCACAGATACGCAGTATTTT	CASSFGQGTTDTQYF
TRBV7-8	once	TRBD1	TRBJ2-5	TGTGCCAGCACAACCAGGGGGAATCGGGAAGAGGCCCAGTACTTC	CASTTRGNREEAQYF
TRBV7-9	NA	TRBD2	TRBJ2-3	TGTGCCAGCAGCTCGGGACTAGCGGGGGGGCGTACAGATACGCAGTATTTT	CASSSGLAGGRTDTQYF
TRBV20-1	NA	TRBD2	TRBJ2-5	TGCAGTGCTAGTTCGGGGGGGGAGACCCAGTACTTC	CSASSGGETQYF
TRBV6-5	few	TRBD2	TRBJ2-3	TGTGCCAGCAGTCGGGGACTAGCGGGGGAGGCAGATACGCAGTATTTT	CASSRGLAGEADTQYF
TRBV6-2/TRBV6-3	once	TRBD1	TRBJ1-5	TGTGCCAGCAGTCACAGACAGGGTCAGAGCAATCAGCCCCAGCATTTT	CASSHRQGQSNQPQHF